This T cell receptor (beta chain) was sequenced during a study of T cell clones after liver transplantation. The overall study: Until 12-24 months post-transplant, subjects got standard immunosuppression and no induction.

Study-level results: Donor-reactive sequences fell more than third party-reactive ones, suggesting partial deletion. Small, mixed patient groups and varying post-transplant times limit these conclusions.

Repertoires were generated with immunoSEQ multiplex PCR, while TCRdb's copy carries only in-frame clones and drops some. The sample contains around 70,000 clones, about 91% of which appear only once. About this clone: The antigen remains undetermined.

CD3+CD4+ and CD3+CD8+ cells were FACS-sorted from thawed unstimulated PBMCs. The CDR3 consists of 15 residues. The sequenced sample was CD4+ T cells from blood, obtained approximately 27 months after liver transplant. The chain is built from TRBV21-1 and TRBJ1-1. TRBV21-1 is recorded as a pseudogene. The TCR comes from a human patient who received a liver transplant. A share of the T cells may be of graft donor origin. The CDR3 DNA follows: TGTGCCAGCAGCACTAGGGCCTCCGGCGACACTGAAGCTTTCTTT. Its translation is CASSTRASGDTEAFF.